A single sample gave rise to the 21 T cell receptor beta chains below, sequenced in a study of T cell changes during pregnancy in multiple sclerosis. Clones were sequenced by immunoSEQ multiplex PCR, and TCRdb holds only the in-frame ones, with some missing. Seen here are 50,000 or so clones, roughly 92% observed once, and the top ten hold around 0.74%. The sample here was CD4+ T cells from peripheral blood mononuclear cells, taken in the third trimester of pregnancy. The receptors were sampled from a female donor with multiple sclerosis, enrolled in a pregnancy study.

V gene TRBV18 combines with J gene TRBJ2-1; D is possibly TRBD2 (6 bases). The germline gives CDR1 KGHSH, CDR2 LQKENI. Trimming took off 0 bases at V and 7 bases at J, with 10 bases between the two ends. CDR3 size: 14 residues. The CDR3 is CASSPPRGHNEQFF. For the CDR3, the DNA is TGTGCCAGCTCACCACCGCGGGGCCATAATGAGCAGTTCTTC.

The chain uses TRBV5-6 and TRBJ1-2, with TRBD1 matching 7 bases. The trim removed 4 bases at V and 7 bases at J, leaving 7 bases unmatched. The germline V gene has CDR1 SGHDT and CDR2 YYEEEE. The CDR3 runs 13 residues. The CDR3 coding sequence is TGTGCCAGCAGCCAACCCGACAGGGCTGGCTACACCTTC. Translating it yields CASSQPDRAGYTF.

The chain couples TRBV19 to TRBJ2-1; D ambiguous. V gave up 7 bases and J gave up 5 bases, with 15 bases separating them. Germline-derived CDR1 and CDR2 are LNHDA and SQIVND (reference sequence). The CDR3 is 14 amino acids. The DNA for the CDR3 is TGTGCCAGTACTCCTCGAATACGGGACAATGAGCAGTTCTTC. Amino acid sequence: CASTPRIRDNEQFF.

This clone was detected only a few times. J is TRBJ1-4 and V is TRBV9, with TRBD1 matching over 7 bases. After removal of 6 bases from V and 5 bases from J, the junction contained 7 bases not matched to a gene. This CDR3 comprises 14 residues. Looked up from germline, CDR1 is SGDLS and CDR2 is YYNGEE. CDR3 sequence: CASNTGTVNEKLFF. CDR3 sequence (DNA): TGTGCCAGCAACACCGGGACAGTAAATGAAAAACTGTTTTTT.

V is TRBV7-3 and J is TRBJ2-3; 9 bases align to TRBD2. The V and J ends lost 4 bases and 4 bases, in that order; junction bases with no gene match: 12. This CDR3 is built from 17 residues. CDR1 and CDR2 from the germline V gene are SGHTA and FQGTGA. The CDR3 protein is CASSWQGGSGGADTQYF. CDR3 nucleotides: TGTGCCAGCAGCTGGCAGGGAGGTAGCGGGGGTGCAGATACGCAGTATTTT.

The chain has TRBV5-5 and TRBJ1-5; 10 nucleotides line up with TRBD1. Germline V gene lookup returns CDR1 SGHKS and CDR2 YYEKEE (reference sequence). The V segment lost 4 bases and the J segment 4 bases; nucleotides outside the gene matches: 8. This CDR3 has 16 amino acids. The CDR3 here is CASSTRTGGGNQPQHF. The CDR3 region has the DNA TGTGCCAGCAGCACTAGGACAGGGGGAGGGAATCAGCCCCAGCATTTT.

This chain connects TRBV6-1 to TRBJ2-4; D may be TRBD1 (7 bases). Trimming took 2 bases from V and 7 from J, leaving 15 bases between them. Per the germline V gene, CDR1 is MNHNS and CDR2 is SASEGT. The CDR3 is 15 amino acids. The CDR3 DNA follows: TGTGCCAGCAGTGAAAGTTGGGCAGGGGGGAACATTCAGTACTTC. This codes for CASSESWAGGNIQYF.

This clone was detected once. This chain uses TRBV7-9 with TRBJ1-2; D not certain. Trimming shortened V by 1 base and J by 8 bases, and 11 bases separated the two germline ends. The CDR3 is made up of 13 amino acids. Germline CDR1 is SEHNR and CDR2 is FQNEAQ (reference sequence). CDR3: CASSLDWAYGYTF. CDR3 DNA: TGTGCCAGCAGCTTAGATTGGGCGTACGGCTACACCTTC.

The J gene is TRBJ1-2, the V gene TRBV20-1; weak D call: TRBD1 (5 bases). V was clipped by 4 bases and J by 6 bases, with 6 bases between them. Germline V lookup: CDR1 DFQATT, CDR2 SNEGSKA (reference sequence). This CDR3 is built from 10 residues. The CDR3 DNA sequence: TGCAGTGCTAAGGGGAATGGCTACACCTTC. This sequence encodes CSAKGNGYTF.

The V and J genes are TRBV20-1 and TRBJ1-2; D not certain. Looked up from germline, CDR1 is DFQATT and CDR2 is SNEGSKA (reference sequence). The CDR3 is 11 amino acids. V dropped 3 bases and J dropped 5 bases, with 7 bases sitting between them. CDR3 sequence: CSARRQYGYTF. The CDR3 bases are TGCAGTGCTAGGAGGCAATATGGCTACACCTTC.

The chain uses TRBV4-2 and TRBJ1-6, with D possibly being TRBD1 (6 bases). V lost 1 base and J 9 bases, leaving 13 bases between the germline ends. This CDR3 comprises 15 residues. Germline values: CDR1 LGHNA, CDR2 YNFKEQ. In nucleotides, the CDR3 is TGTGCCAGCAGCCAAGTAGTAGGGGGGGGTTCACCCCTCCACTTT. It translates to CASSQVVGGGSPLHF.

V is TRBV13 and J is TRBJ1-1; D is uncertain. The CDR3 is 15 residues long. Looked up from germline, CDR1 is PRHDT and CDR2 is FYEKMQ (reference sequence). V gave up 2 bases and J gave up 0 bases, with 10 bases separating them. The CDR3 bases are TGTGCCAGCAGCTTATATGAGGGAATGAACACTGAAGCTTTCTTT. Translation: CASSLYEGMNTEAFF. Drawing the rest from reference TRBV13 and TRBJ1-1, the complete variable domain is AAGVIQSPRHLIKEKRETATLKCYPIPRHDTVYWYQQGPGQDPQFLISFYEKMQSDKGSIPDRFSAQQFSDYHSELNMSSLELGDSALYFCASSLYEGMNTEAFFGQGTRLTVV.

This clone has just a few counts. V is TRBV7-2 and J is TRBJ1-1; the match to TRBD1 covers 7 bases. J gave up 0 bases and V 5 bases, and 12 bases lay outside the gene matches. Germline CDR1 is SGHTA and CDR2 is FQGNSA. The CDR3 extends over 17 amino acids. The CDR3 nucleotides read TGTGCCAGCAGCCCCATTAGGACAGGACCGATGAACACTGAAGCTTTCTTT. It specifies CASSPIRTGPMNTEAFF.

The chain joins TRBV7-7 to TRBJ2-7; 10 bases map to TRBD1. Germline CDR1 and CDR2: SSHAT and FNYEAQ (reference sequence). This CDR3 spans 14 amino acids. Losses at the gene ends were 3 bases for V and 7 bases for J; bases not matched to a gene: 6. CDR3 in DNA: TGTGCCAGCAGCTTCCGGGACAGGGGCTGGGAGCAGTACTTC. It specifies CASSFRDRGWEQYF.

The CDR3: CASSYRVGEKLFF. In DNA form, the CDR3 reads TGTGCCAGCAGCTACAGGGTAGGCGAAAAACTGTTTTTT. This rearrangement joins TRBV7-3 to TRBJ1-4, with D tentatively TRBD1 (6 bases). CDR1 is SGHTA and CDR2 is FQGTGA in the germline V gene. Deletions cut 4 bases from V and 8 bases from J, with 11 bases between. CDR3 size: 13 residues. Full variable domain (remainder filled in from reference TRBV7-3 and TRBJ1-4): GAGVSQTPSNKVTEKGKYVELRCDPISGHTALYWYRQSLGQGPEFLIYFQGTGAADDSGLPNDRFFAVRPEGSVSTLKIQRTERGDSAVYLCASSYRVGEKLFFGSGTQLSVL.

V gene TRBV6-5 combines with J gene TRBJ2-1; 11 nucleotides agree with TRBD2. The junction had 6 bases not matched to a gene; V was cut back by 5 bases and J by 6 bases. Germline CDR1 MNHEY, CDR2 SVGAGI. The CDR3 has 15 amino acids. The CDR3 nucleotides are TGTGCCAGCAGTCTACTAGCGGGGGTTAGCAATGAGCAGTTCTTC. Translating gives CASSLLAGVSNEQFF.

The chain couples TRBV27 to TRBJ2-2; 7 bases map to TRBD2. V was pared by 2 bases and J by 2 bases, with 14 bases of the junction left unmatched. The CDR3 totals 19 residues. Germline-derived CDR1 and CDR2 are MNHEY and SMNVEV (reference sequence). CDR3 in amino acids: CASSLTPSGGRLNTGELFF. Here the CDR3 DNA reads TGTGCCAGCAGTTTAACCCCTTCGGGGGGAAGATTAAACACCGGGGAGCTGTTTTTT.

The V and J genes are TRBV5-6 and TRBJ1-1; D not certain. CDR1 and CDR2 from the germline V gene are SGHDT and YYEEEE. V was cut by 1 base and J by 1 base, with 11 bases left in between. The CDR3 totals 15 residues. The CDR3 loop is CASSLYWRPNTEAFF. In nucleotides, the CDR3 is TGTGCCAGCAGCTTGTATTGGAGGCCGAACACTGAAGCTTTCTTT.

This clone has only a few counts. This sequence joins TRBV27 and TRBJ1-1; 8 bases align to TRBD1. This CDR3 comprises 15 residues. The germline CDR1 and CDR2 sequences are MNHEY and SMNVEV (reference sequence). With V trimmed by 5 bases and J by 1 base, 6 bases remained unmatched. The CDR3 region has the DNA TGTGCCAGCAGTCCTTGGACAGGGACGAACACTGAAGCTTTCTTT. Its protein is CASSPWTGTNTEAFF.

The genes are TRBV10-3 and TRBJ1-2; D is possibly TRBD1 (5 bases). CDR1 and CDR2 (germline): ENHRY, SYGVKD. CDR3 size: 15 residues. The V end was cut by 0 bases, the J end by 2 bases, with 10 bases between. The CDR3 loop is CAISESPGRNYGYTF. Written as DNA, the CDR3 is TGTGCCATCAGTGAGTCCCCAGGGCGGAACTATGGCTACACCTTC.

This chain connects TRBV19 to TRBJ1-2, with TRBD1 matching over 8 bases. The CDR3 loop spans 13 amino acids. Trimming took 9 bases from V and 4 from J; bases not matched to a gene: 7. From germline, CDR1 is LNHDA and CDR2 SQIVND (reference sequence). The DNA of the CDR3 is TGTGCCAGCCGATTGACAGGGGTCTATGGCTACACCTTC. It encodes CASRLTGVYGYTF.